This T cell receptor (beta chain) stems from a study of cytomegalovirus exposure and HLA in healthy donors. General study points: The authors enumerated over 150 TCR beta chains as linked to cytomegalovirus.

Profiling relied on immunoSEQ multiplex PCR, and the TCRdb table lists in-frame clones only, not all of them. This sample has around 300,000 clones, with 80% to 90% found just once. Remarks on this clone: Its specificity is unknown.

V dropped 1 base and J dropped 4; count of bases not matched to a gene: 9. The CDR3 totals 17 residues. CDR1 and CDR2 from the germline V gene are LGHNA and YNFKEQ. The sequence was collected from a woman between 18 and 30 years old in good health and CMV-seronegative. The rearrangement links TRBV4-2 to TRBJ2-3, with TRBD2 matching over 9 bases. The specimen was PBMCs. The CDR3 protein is CASSQGTREGRADTQYF. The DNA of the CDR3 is TGTGCCAGCAGCCAAGGTACGCGGGAGGGCCGAGCAGATACGCAGTATTTT.